The present T cell receptor beta chain was sequenced within a study of breast tumors, draining lymph nodes, adjacent tissues. Study results and limitations: The lymph node origin of tumor T cells was framed as consistent with a hypothesis, not demonstrated. Data fit most tumor T cells coming from lymph node, expanding in tumor. Tumor and nontumor repertoires were significantly more similar in luminal-like than in basal-like breast cancer.

Worth noting for this clonotype: Its antigen remains unknown.

Axillary draining lymph nodes of breast cancer patients supplied the node samples. The length of the CDR3 is 15 residues. V was pared by 1 base and J by 2 bases, with 3 bases of the junction left unmatched. Germline V gene data show CDR1 as SEHNR and CDR2 as FQNEAQ (reference sequence). In TCRdb, the multiplex PCR reads were re-called with MiXCR into one record per CDR3 protein. The sample has about 270,000 distinct CDR3 sequences; roughly 31% are singletons. This chain joins TRBV7-9 and TRBJ1-2; 8 bases are shared with TRBD1. Sequenced sample: axillary lymph node tissue. This receptor was taken from a female donor with breast cancer. Some clones in this sample may be carry-over from other donors' samples. CDR3 coding DNA: TGTGCCAGCAGCTTAGGGACAGGGTCGAACTATGGCTACACCTTC. This translates into CASSLGTGSNYGYTF.